Listed below are T cell receptor beta chains from one sample, sequenced in a study of read filtering for tumor transcriptome and immune sequencing. MiXCR, applied by TCRdb to the reads, yields one record per CDR3 protein. The sample shows approximately 150,000 distinct CDR3 sequences, less than 15% of them seen only once. The sequenced sample was a population of CD138-negative cells sorted from bone marrow. The receptors shown here come from a donor over 35 with multiple myeloma. The CDR3 runs from the conserved cysteine through the conserved F or W. Each record gives: V gene, clone size, D gene, J gene, CDR3 protein, CDR3 DNA. D genes are given only for firm matches. Rows may omit the clone size; those that give it use once, few, many or a size class.

v_gene: TRBV4-3
abundance: many
d_gene: NA
j_gene: TRBJ1-2
CDR3aa: CASSQDGRESNYGYTF
CDR3nt: TGCGCCAGCAGCCAAGATGGAAGGGAGAGTAACTATGGCTACACCTTC

v_gene: TRBV6-1
abundance: many
d_gene: TRBD2
j_gene: TRBJ2-1
CDR3aa: CASSVLAGGGNEQFF
CDR3nt: TGTGCCAGCAGTGTACTGGCGGGAGGTGGGAATGAGCAGTTCTTC

v_gene: TRBV11-3
abundance: NA
d_gene: TRBD2
j_gene: TRBJ2-4
CDR3aa: CASSLASGTSGPQYF
CDR3nt: TGTGCCAGCAGCTTAGCCTCCGGGACTAGCGGACCACAGTACTTC

v_gene: TRBV7-2
abundance: many
d_gene: TRBD1
j_gene: TRBJ2-3
CDR3aa: CASSPFPRGRDTQYF
CDR3nt: TGTGCCAGCAGCCCCTTCCCCAGGGGGCGAGATACGCAGTATTTT

v_gene: TRBV7-3
abundance: many
d_gene: NA
j_gene: TRBJ2-7
CDR3aa: CASSLNGGLEEQYF
CDR3nt: TGTGCCAGCAGCTTAAATGGGGGGCTAGAAGAGCAGTACTTC

v_gene: TRBV29-1
abundance: few
d_gene: TRBD1
j_gene: TRBJ1-5
CDR3aa: CSAGQGLDNQPQHF
CDR3nt: TGCAGCGCCGGACAGGGATTAGACAATCAGCCCCAGCATTTT

v_gene: TRBV20-1
abundance: many
d_gene: NA
j_gene: TRBJ2-5
CDR3aa: CSAGRGSQETQYF
CDR3nt: TGCAGTGCCGGAAGAGGGAGCCAAGAGACCCAGTACTTC

v_gene: TRBV19
abundance: many
d_gene: TRBD2
j_gene: TRBJ2-3
CDR3aa: CASSTGGLAPDTQYF
CDR3nt: TGTGCCAGTAGTACCGGCGGACTAGCTCCAGATACGCAGTATTTT

v_gene: TRBV29-1
abundance: many
d_gene: NA
j_gene: TRBJ1-2
CDR3aa: CSVLQGGKNYGYTF
CDR3nt: TGCAGCGTACTACAGGGAGGGAAGAACTATGGCTACACCTTC

v_gene: TRBV29-1
abundance: many
d_gene: TRBD1
j_gene: TRBJ2-1
CDR3aa: CSVHTGDHSNEQFF
CDR3nt: TGCAGCGTCCACACAGGGGACCATTCCAATGAGCAGTTCTTC

v_gene: TRBV6-6
abundance: many
d_gene: NA
j_gene: TRBJ2-3
CDR3aa: CASKKWDVSTDTQYF
CDR3nt: TGTGCCTCCAAAAAGTGGGACGTGAGCACAGATACGCAGTATTTT

v_gene: TRBV7-2
abundance: few
d_gene: TRBD1
j_gene: TRBJ2-1
CDR3aa: CASTRLTGTGNEQFF
CDR3nt: TGTGCCAGTACCCGGTTGACCGGGACAGGCAATGAGCAGTTCTTC

v_gene: TRBV18
abundance: NA
d_gene: NA
j_gene: TRBJ2-7
CDR3aa: CASSPTRRDAYEQYF
CDR3nt: TGTGCCAGCTCCCCGACACGACGAGACGCTTACGAGCAGTACTTC

v_gene: TRBV21-1
abundance: many
d_gene: NA
j_gene: TRBJ2-1
CDR3aa: CASSNCTAPVNNEQFF
CDR3nt: TGTGCCAGCAGCAACTGTACGGCGCCCGTGAACAATGAGCAGTTCTTC